A single sample is the source of the 10 T cell receptor beta chains below, sequenced in a study of cytomegalovirus exposure and HLA in healthy donors. Vbeta (60) and Jbeta (13) primers were used in the PCR. Method: immunoSEQ multiplex PCR; TCRdb's copy keeps in-frame clones and lacks some. The table shows roughly 100,000 clones, with over 70% occurring only once. Material: PBMCs. The origin of the receptors is a man aged 40-49 years in good health and CMV-seronegative.

This clone was detected only a few times. This chain joins TRBV27 and TRBJ2-1; 9 bases align to TRBD2. Trimming took 5 bases from V and 3 from J; bases not matched to a gene: 5. The CDR3 sequence is 15 residues long. Per the germline V gene, CDR1 is MNHEY and CDR2 is SMNVEV (reference sequence). Written as DNA, the CDR3 is TGTGCCAGCAGTCCCGCGGGGGGGCTCTACAATGAGCAGTTCTTC. Translating gives CASSPAGGLYNEQFF.

The chain uses TRBV7-3 and TRBJ1-2; TRBD1 matches 10 bases. Trimming cost V 2 bases and J 7 bases; bases outside gene matches: 7. Germline V gene lookup returns CDR1 SGHTA and CDR2 FQGTGA. The CDR3 covers 15 residues. The CDR3 DNA reads TGTGCCAGCAGCTTATCGGGACAGGGGTTAGGTGGCTACACCTTC. Protein sequence: CASSLSGQGLGGYTF.

This rearrangement joins TRBV19 to TRBJ2-5; 8 positions match TRBD1. This CDR3 region has 14 residues. Germline CDR1 LNHDA, CDR2 SQIVND (reference sequence). With V trimmed by 6 bases and J by 4 bases, 7 bases remained unmatched. In nucleotides, the CDR3 is TGTGCCAGTAGGGGCCCTACAGGGGGAGAGACCCAGTACTTC. It specifies CASRGPTGGETQYF. Combining the CDR3 with reference TRBV19 and TRBJ2-5 gives the whole variable domain DGGITQSPKYLFRKEGQNVTLSCEQNLNHDAMYWYRQDPGQGLRLIYYSQIVNDFQKGDIAEGYSVSREKKESFPLTVTSAQKNPTAFYLCASRGPTGGETQYFGPGTRLLVL.

This clone appeared a few times. The CDR3 region has the DNA TGTGCCAGCAGTTTAAAACAGGGTCTCACCTACGAGCAGTACTTC. It is translated as CASSLKQGLTYEQYF. This chain connects TRBV27 to TRBJ2-7; possible D gene TRBD1, 6 bases. CDR3 length equals 15 residues. Per germline, CDR1 MNHEY and CDR2 SMNVEV (reference sequence). V gave up 2 bases and J gave up 2 bases, with 13 bases separating them.

This sequence joins TRBV4-3 and TRBJ1-2, with TRBD1 identical over 7 bases. Germline V gives CDR1 LGHNA, CDR2 YSLEER. This CDR3 is 14 amino acids long. With V trimmed by 0 bases and J by 6 bases, 4 bases remained unmatched. CDR3: CASSQDPGGNGYTF. CDR3 bases: TGCGCCAGCAGCCAAGACCCAGGGGGAAATGGCTACACCTTC.

The table lists this clone with a few counts. V and J are TRBV2 and TRBJ2-7; 7 bases are a match to TRBD1. V dropped 6 bases and J dropped 5; count of bases not matched to a gene: 10. The CDR3 loop spans 14 amino acids. The germline V gene encodes CDR1 SNHLY and CDR2 FYNNEI. CDR3 sequence reads: CASRFETGKNEQYF. CDR3 sequence (DNA): TGTGCCAGCAGATTTGAGACAGGGAAAAACGAGCAGTACTTC.

The chain links TRBV4-3 to TRBJ2-2; D is unclear. The V gene lost 0 bases and the J gene lost 6 bases, with 11 bases spanning the gap. The germline gives CDR1 LGHNA, CDR2 YSLEER. The CDR3 is 15 amino acids. CDR3 DNA sequence: TGCGCCAGCAGCCAAGATCTAACTGTATCCGGGGAGCTGTTTTTT. Its protein product is CASSQDLTVSGELFF.

The chain recombines TRBV6-6 with TRBJ2-5, with D possibly matching TRBD2 (5 bases). Germline assignment: CDR1 MNHNY and CDR2 SVGAGI (reference sequence). This CDR3 spans 13 amino acids. V lost 7 bases and J lost 4, with 13 bases in between. CDR3 residues: CASIRTRLETQYF. CDR3 nucleotides: TGTGCCAGCATTAGAACTAGACTAGAGACCCAGTACTTC.

The chain recombines TRBV4-1 with TRBJ2-7; 14 bases are a match to TRBD2. The junction had 4 bases not matched to a gene; V was cut back by 4 bases and J by 2 bases. This CDR3 has 16 amino acids. The germline CDR1 and CDR2 sequences are MGHRA and YSYEKL. The CDR3 DNA is TGCGCCAGCAGCCGAGGGGGACTAGCGGGGGCCTACGAGCAGTACTTC. Translated, it gives CASSRGGLAGAYEQYF.

The CDR3 coding sequence is TGTGCCAGCAGCTTAGTGGCCCCCGAAGCTTTCTTT. It codes for CASSLVAPEAFF. The chain carries TRBV11-2 and TRBJ1-1; D unresolved. The CDR3 has 12 residues. From germline, CDR1 is SGHAT and CDR2 FQNNGV. V lost 1 base to trimming and J lost 8 bases, with 8 bases between them.